The rows below give T cell receptor beta chains drawn from one sample of a study of identical twins. TCRdb reanalysed the 5' RACE reads using MiXCR and keeps one entry per CDR3 protein. This sample has 450,000 or so distinct CDR3 sequences; around 24% occur once, and the top ten carry 2.9%. This sample also appeared in a second study, on T cells expressing NK-cell markers.

Sequenced material: CD4+ T cells sorted from blood. These receptors were collected from a young woman in good health. Both conserved end residues are part of each CDR3. Fields, in order: J gene, V gene, clone size, D gene, CDR3 DNA, CDR3 protein. A D gene is named only where the DNA matches it firmly. Size is stated for part of the rows, as once, few or many counts, or as a class when the clone is expanded.

j_call: TRBJ2-2
v_call: TRBV19
clone_size: .
d_call: TRBD1
cdr3_nt: TGTGCCAGTAGCCGGACAGGGCGTCACACCGGGGAGCTGTTTTTT
cdr3_aa: CASSRTGRHTGELFF

j_call: TRBJ2-5
v_call: TRBV5-6
clone_size: .
d_call: .
cdr3_nt: TGTGCCAGCAGCTTGAGGCGATCCCAAGAGACCCAGTACTTC
cdr3_aa: CASSLRRSQETQYF

j_call: TRBJ1-3
v_call: TRBV13
clone_size: .
d_call: TRBD1
cdr3_nt: TGTGCCAGCAGCCCCCGACAGGGAAGGGGCGGAAACACCATATATTTT
cdr3_aa: CASSPRQGRGGNTIYF

j_call: TRBJ2-1
v_call: TRBV12-3/TRBV12-4
clone_size: .
d_call: .
cdr3_nt: TGTGCCAGCAGTTTAGGCAGGGTGATCCCGAATGAGCAGTTCTTC
cdr3_aa: CASSLGRVIPNEQFF

j_call: TRBJ2-3
v_call: TRBV6-1
clone_size: .
d_call: .
cdr3_nt: TGTGCCAGCAGCCTCTCCCGGGGGAACACAGATACGCAGTATTTT
cdr3_aa: CASSLSRGNTDTQYF

j_call: TRBJ1-1
v_call: TRBV19
clone_size: many
d_call: TRBD1
cdr3_nt: TGTGCCAGTTCCGGCAGGGGGCCCACTGAAGCTTTCTTT
cdr3_aa: CASSGRGPTEAFF

j_call: TRBJ2-7
v_call: TRBV11-2
clone_size: few
d_call: TRBD1
cdr3_nt: TGTGCCATCGGACAGGGGCCTTCCTACGAGCAGTACTTC
cdr3_aa: CAIGQGPSYEQYF

j_call: TRBJ2-1
v_call: TRBV3-1
clone_size: .
d_call: .
cdr3_nt: TGTGCCAGCAGCCAGAGTCAGGAGCAGTTCTTC
cdr3_aa: CASSQSQEQFF

j_call: TRBJ2-1
v_call: TRBV6-2/TRBV6-3
clone_size: .
d_call: TRBD2
cdr3_nt: TGTGCCAGCAGCCGCCTTAAGACTAGCGGGAGCAATGAGCAGTTCTTC
cdr3_aa: CASSRLKTSGSNEQFF

j_call: TRBJ2-1
v_call: TRBV7-2
clone_size: few
d_call: TRBD2
cdr3_nt: TGTGCCAGCAGCTTAGTAGCGGGGTCCTACAATGAGCAGTTCTTC
cdr3_aa: CASSLVAGSYNEQFF

j_call: TRBJ2-1
v_call: TRBV20-1
clone_size: .
d_call: .
cdr3_nt: TGCAGTGCTAGATCGGGTGGAAACTACAATGAGCAGTTCTTC
cdr3_aa: CSARSGGNYNEQFF

j_call: TRBJ2-2
v_call: TRBV3-1
clone_size: few
d_call: .
cdr3_nt: TGTGCCAGCAGCCAAGATATGGGGATCGCCGGGGAGCTGTTTTTT
cdr3_aa: CASSQDMGIAGELFF

j_call: TRBJ1-1
v_call: TRBV20-1
clone_size: .
d_call: .
cdr3_nt: TGCAGTGCTAGAGTACGGACAGTTGTGCGAACAGAAGCTTTCTTT
cdr3_aa: CSARVRTVVRTEAFF

j_call: TRBJ1-2
v_call: TRBV10-3
clone_size: .
d_call: .
cdr3_nt: TGTGCCATCATGGGGGGCAATGAAGTCTATGGCTACACCTTC
cdr3_aa: CAIMGGNEVYGYTF